The entry below gives a single T cell receptor (beta chain) sequence along with its context. The entry originates in a study of CD8 T cells in Susac syndrome. Study summary: Blood was drawn from Susac syndrome patients while they were therapy-naive, on corticosteroids, or on intravenous immunoglobulin alone.

Between the trimmed V and J ends, which lost 6 bases and 8 bases, there was a span of 11 bases. In germline, CDR1 is SNHLY, CDR2 FYNNEI. The CDR3 sequence is 12 residues long. Reverse transcription used roughly 0.45 to 1 ug RNA and random hexamers. With immunoSEQ multiplex PCR, TCR beta CDR3 was amplified across 54 Vbeta and 13 Jbeta. TCRdb ran MiXCR on the immunoSEQ multiplex PCR reads and lists one entry per CDR3 protein. The top ten clones hold 0.45% to 0.5% of a sample with tens of thousands of distinct CDR3 sequences, just under 95% of them seen once. Sequencing was done on a sample of CD8+ T cells from PBMCs. This sequence joins TRBV2 and TRBJ2-1, with D hard to call. The TCR comes from a human donor with Susac syndrome. The CDR3 region is CASRRAHDEQFF. For the CDR3, the DNA is TGTGCCAGCAGGCGAGCACACGATGAGCAGTTCTTC.